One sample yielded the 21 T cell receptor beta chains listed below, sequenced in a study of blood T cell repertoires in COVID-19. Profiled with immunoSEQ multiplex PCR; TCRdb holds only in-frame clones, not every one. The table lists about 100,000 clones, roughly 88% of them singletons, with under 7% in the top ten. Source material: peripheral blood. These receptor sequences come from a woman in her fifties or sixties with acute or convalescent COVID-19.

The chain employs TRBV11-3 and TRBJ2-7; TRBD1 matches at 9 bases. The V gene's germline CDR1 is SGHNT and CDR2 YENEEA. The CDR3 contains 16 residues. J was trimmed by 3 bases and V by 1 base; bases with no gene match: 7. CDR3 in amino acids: CASSLAGTGTYYEQYV. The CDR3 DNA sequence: TGTGCCAGCAGCTTAGCCGGGACAGGGACATACTACGAGCAGTACGTC.

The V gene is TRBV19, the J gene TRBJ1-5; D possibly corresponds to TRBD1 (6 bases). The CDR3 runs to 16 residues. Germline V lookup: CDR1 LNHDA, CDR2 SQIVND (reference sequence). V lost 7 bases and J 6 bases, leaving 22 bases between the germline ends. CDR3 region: CASTIIRGAGGQPQHF. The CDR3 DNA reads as TGTGCCAGTACAATAATCCGGGGGGCTGGAGGTCAGCCCCAGCATTTT.

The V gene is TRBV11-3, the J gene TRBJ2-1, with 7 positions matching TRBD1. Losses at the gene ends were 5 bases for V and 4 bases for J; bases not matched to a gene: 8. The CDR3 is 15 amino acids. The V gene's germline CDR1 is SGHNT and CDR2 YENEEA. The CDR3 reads CASSIRGWGYNEQFF. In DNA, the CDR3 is TGTGCCAGCAGCATCAGGGGGTGGGGATACAATGAGCAGTTCTTC. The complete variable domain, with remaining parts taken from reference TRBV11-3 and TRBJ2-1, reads EAGVVQSPRYKIIEKKQPVAFWCNPISGHNTLYWYLQNLGQGPELLIRYENEEAVDDSQLPKDRFSAERLKGVDSTLKIQPAELGDSAVYLCASSIRGWGYNEQFFGPGTRLTVL.

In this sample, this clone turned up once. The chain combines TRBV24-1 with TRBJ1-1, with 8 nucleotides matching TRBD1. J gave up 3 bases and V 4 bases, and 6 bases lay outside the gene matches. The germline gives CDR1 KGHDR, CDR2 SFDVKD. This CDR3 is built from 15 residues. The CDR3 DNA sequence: TGTGCCACCAGTGACAACAGACAGGGGTACACTGAAGCTTTCTTT. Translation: CATSDNRQGYTEAFF.

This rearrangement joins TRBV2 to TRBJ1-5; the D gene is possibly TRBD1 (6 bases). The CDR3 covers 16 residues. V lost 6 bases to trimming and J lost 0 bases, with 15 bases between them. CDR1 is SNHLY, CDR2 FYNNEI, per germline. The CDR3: CASSGRQVNSNQPQHF. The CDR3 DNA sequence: TGTGCCAGCAGCGGTAGACAGGTTAATAGCAATCAGCCCCAGCATTTT.

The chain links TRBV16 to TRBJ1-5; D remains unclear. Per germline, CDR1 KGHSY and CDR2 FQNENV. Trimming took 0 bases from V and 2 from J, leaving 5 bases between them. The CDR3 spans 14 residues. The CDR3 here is CASSQSTGNQPQHF. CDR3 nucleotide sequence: TGTGCCAGCAGCCAATCAACAGGCAATCAGCCCCAGCATTTT.

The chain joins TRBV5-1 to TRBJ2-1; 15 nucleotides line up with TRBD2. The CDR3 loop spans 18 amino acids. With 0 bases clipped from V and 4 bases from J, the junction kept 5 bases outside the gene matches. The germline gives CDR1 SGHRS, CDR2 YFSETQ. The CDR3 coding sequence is TGCGCCAGCAGCTTGGCTAGGACTAGCGGGAGGGCTTACAATGAGCAGTTCTTC. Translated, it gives CASSLARTSGRAYNEQFF.

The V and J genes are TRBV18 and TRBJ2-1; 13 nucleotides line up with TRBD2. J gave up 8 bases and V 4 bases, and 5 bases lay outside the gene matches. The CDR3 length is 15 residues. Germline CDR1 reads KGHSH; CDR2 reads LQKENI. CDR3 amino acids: CASSLNGLAGDEQFF. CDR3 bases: TGTGCCAGCTCACTCAATGGACTAGCGGGAGATGAGCAGTTCTTC.

The CDR3 is CASSDAQGASTEAFF. The CDR3 coding sequence is TGCGCCAGCAGCGACGCGCAGGGGGCCAGTACTGAAGCTTTCTTT. The V and J genes are TRBV5-1 and TRBJ1-1, with 8 positions matching TRBD1. CDR3 length: 15 amino acids. V lost 4 bases to trimming and J lost 5 bases; unmatched junction nucleotides: 10. The V gene's germline CDR1 is SGHRS and CDR2 YFSETQ.

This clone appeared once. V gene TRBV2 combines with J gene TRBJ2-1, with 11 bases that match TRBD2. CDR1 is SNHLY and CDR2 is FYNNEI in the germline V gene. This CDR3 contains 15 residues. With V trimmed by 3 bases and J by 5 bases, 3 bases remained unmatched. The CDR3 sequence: CASSDLLAGDNEQFF. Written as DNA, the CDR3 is TGTGCCAGCAGTGATTTACTAGCGGGAGACAATGAGCAGTTCTTC.

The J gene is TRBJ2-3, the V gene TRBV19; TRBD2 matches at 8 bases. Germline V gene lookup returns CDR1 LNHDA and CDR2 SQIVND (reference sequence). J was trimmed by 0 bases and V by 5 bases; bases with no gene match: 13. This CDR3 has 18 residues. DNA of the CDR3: TGTGCCAGTAGTTTCTCCCTCTACGGGAGGGCCAGCACAGATACGCAGTATTTT. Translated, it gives CASSFSLYGRASTDTQYF.

The CDR3 sequence is CASSSPGAGAADTQYF. CDR3 nucleotide sequence: TGTGCCAGCAGTTCCCCGGGGGCGGGAGCAGCAGATACGCAGTATTTT. The V call is TRBV28, the J call TRBJ2-3, with D perhaps matching TRBD2 (7 bases). Germline CDR1 MDHEN, CDR2 SYDVKM. Trimming pared 4 bases from V and 4 bases from J, leaving 18 bases between. The CDR3 loop spans 16 amino acids.

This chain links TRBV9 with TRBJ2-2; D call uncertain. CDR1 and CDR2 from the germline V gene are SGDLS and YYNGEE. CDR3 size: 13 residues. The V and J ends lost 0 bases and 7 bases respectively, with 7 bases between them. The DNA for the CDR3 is TGTGCCAGCAGCGTAGCTCTCGGCGGGGAGCTGTTTTTT. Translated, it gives CASSVALGGELFF.

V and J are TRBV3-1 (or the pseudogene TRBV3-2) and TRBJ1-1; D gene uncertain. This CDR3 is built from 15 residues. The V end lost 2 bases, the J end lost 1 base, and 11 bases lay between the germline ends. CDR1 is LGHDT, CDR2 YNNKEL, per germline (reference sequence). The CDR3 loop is CASSQHGTANTEAFF. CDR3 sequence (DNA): TGTGCCAGCAGCCAACATGGAACAGCGAACACTGAAGCTTTCTTT.

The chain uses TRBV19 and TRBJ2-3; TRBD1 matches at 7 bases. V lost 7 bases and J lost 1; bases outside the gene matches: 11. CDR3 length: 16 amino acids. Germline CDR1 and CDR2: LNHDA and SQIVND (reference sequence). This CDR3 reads CASTVRDSAGTDTQYF. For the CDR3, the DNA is TGTGCCAGTACTGTTAGGGACAGTGCTGGCACAGATACGCAGTATTTT. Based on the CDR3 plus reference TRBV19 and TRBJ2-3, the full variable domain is DGGITQSPKYLFRKEGQNVTLSCEQNLNHDAMYWYRQDPGQGLRLIYYSQIVNDFQKGDIAEGYSVSREKKESFPLTVTSAQKNPTAFYLCASTVRDSAGTDTQYFGPGTRLTVL.

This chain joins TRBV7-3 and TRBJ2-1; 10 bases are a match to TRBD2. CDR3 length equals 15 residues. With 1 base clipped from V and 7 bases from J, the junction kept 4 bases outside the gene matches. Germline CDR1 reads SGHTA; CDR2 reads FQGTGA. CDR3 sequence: CASSLSGTSANEQFF. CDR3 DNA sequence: TGTGCCAGCAGCTTAAGTGGGACTAGCGCTAATGAGCAGTTCTTC.

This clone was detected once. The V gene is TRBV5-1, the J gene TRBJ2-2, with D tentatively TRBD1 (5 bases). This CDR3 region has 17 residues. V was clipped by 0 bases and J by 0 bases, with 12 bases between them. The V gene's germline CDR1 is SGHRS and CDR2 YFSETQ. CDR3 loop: CASSLAGQGPNTGELFF. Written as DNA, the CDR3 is TGCGCCAGCAGCTTGGCCGGGCAGGGCCCGAACACCGGGGAGCTGTTTTTT.

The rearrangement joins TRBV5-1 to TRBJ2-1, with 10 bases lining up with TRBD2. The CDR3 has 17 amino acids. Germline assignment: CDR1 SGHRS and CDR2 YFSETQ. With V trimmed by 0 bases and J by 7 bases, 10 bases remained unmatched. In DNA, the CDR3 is TGCGCCAGCAGCTTGGCCGCGAAGCTAGCGGGAGTAAATGAGCAGTTCTTC. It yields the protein CASSLAAKLAGVNEQFF.

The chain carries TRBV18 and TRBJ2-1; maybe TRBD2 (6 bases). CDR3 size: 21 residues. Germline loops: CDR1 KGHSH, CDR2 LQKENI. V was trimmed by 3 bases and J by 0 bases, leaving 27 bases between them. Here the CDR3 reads CASSPSPGYEDYRDSYNEQFF. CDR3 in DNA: TGTGCCAGCTCACCCTCGCCGGGGTACGAGGACTACCGTGACTCCTACAATGAGCAGTTCTTC.

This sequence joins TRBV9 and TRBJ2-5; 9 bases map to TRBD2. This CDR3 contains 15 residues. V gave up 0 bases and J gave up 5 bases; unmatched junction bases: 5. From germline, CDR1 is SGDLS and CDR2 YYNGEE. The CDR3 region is CASSVASGARETQYF. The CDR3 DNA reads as TGTGCCAGCAGCGTAGCTAGCGGGGCACGGGAGACCCAGTACTTC.

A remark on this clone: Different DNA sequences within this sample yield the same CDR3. The CDR3 DNA is TGTGCCAGTAGGAGCAGGGGAGAGTACGAGCAGTACTTC. The encoded protein is CASRSRGEYEQYF. The rearrangement joins TRBV19 to TRBJ2-7, with D possibly being TRBD1 (6 bases). Per germline, CDR1 LNHDA and CDR2 SQIVND (reference sequence). The CDR3 has 13 amino acids. The germline V and J ends were trimmed by 6 bases and 4 bases, with 13 bases remaining between them.